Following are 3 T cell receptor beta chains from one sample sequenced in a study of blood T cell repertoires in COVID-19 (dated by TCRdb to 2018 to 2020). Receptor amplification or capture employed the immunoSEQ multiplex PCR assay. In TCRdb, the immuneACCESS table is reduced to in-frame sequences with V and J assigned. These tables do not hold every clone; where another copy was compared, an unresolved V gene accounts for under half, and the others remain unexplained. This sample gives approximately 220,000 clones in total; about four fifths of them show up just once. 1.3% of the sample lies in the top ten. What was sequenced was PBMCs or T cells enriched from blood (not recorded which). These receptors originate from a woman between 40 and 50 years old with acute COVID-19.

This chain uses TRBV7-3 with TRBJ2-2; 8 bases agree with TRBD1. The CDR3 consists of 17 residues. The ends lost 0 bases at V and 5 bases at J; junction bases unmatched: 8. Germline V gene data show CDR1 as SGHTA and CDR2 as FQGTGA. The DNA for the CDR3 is TGTGCCAGCAGCTTAACGGCAGGGGGCCGGGGAACCGGGGAGCTGTTTTTT. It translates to CASSLTAGGRGTGELFF.

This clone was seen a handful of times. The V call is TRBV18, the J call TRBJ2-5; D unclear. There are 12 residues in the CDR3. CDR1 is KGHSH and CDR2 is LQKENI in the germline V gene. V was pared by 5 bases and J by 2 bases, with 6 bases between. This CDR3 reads CASSSTQETQYF. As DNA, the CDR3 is TGTGCCAGCTCATCAACACAAGAGACCCAGTACTTC. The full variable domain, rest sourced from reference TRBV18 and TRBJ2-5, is NAGVMQNPRHLVRRRGQEARLRCSPMKGHSHVYWYRQLPEEGLKFMVYLQKENIIDESGMPKERFSAEFPKEGPSILRIQQVVRGDSAAYFCASSSTQETQYFGPGTRLLVL.

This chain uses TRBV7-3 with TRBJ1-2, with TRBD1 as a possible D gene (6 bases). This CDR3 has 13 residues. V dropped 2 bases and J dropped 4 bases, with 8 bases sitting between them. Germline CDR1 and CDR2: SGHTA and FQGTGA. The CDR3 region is CASSLQGGYGYTF. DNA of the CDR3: TGTGCCAGCAGCTTACAAGGGGGCTATGGCTACACCTTC. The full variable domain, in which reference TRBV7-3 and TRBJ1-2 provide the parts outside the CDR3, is GAGVSQTPSNKVTEKGKYVELRCDPISGHTALYWYRQSLGQGPEFLIYFQGTGAADDSGLPNDRFFAVRPEGSVSTLKIQRTERGDSAVYLCASSLQGGYGYTFGSGTRLTVV.